This T cell receptor beta chain comes out of a study of T cell clonotyping in hematopoietic cell transplantation. Overall study findings and caveats: Few recipient clonotypes overlapped donors; over 95% were de novo at given depth. No sorting was done, leaving CD4 and CD8 contributions mixed. Pathologically expanded recipient clonotypes increased progressively from day 30 to day 180 as diversity fell.

Some clones are missing from TCRdb's copy, which holds only in-frame ones; the method was immunoSEQ multiplex PCR. Of about 11,000 clones in the sample, about 91% are singletons; the top ten hold 15% to 20%. This CDR3 is built from 13 residues. Germline V gives CDR1 SGHTA, CDR2 FQGNSA. Trimming removed 3 bases at V and 5 bases at J, with 10 bases between. Note on this clone: Its antigen remains unknown.

Recipient blood drawn about 28 days pretransplant and days 30, 100, 180 after. Sequencing used PBMCs, obtained 100 days after allogeneic stem cell transplant. The V call is TRBV7-2, the J call TRBJ1-2; no definite D call. This sequence originates from a female patient in her sixties who had an allogeneic stem cell transplant from an unrelated donor, so the T cells may come from the graft donor. Some clones in this sample may be carry-over from other donors' samples. In DNA, the CDR3 is TGTGCCAGCAGCTTCGAACGCGATTATGGCTACACCTTC. The encoded protein is CASSFERDYGYTF.